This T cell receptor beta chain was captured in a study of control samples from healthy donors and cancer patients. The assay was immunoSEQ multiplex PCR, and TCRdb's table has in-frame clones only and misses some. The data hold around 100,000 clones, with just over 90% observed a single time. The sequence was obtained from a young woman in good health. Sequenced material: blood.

The CDR3 loop reads CASSIVGELYGYTF. CDR3 sequence (DNA): TGTGCCAGTAGTATAGTTGGGGAACTCTATGGCTACACCTTC. This chain links TRBV19 with TRBJ1-2; D ambiguous. Germline-derived CDR1 and CDR2 are LNHDA and SQIVND (reference sequence). The CDR3 sequence is 14 residues long. Trimming pared 1 base from V and 4 bases from J, leaving 10 bases between. The complete variable domain, with remaining parts taken from reference TRBV19 and TRBJ1-2, reads DGGITQSPKYLFRKEGQNVTLSCEQNLNHDAMYWYRQDPGQGLRLIYYSQIVNDFQKGDIAEGYSVSREKKESFPLTVTSAQKNPTAFYLCASSIVGELYGYTFGSGTRLTVV.